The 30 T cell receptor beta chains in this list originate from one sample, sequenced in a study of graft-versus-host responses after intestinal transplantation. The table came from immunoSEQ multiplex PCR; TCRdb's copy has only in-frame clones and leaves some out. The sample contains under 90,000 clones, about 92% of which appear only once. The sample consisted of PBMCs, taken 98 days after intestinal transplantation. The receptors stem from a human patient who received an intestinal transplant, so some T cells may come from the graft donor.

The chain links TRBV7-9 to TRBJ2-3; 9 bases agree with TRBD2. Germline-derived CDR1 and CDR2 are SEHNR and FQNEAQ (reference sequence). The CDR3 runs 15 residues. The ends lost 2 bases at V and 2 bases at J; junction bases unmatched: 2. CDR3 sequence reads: CASSLLAGITDTQYF. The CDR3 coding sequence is TGTGCCAGCAGCTTACTAGCGGGAATCACAGATACGCAGTATTTT. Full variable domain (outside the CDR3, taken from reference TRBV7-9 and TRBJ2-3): DTGVSQNPRHKITKRGQNVTFRCDPISEHNRLYWYRQTLGQGPEFLTYFQNEAQLEKSRLLSDRFSAERPKGSFSTLEIQRTEQGDSAMYLCASSLLAGITDTQYFGPGTRLTVL.

Here the CDR3 reads CASSHGGDSGAYEQYF. Here the CDR3 DNA reads TGCGCCAGCAGCCACGGCGGGGATAGCGGAGCCTACGAGCAGTACTTC. The rearrangement joins TRBV4-1 to TRBJ2-7; D possibly corresponds to TRBD2 (6 bases). Germline V gene data show CDR1 as MGHRA and CDR2 as YSYEKL. The CDR3 length is 16 residues. Trimming left V 3 bases short and J 2 bases short, with 17 bases between.

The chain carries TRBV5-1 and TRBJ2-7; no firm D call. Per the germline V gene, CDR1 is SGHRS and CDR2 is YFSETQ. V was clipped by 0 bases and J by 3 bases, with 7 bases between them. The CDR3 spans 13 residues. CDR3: CASSLGRDYEQYF. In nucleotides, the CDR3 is TGCGCCAGCAGCTTGGGGAGAGACTACGAGCAGTACTTC.

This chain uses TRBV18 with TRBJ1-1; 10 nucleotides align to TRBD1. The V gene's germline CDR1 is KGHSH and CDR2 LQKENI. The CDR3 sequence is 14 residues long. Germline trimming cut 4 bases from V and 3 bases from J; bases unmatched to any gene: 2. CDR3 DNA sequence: TGTGCCAGCTCACGTGGGACAGGGGACACTGAAGCTTTCTTT. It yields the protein CASSRGTGDTEAFF. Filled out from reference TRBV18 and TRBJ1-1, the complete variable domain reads NAGVMQNPRHLVRRRGQEARLRCSPMKGHSHVYWYRQLPEEGLKFMVYLQKENIIDESGMPKERFSAEFPKEGPSILRIQQVVRGDSAAYFCASSRGTGDTEAFFGQGTRLTVV.

The CDR3 loop is CASSFEGTEAFF. In DNA form, the CDR3 reads TGCGCCAGCAGCTTTGAGGGAACTGAAGCTTTCTTT. The chain couples TRBV5-1 to TRBJ1-1; no firm D call. This CDR3 is built from 12 residues. Germline CDR1 and CDR2: SGHRS and YFSETQ. Between the trimmed V and J ends, which lost 2 bases and 5 bases, there was a span of 7 bases.

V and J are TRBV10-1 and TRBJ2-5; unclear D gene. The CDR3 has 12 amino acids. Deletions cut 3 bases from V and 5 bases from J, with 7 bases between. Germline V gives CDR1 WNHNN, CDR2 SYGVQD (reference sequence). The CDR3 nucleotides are TGCGCCAGCAGTGATAGTTACGAGACCCAGTACTTC. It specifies CASSDSYETQYF.

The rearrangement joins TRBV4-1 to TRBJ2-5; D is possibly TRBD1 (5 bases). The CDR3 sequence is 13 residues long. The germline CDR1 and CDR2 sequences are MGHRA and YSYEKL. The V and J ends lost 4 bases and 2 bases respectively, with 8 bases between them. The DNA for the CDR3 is TGCGCCAGCAGCCCCCGACAGCAAGAGACCCAGTACTTC. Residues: CASSPRQQETQYF.

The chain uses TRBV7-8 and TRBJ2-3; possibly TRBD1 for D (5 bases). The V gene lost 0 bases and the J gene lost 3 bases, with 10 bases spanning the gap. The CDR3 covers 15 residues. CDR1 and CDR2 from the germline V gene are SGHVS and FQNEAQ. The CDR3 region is CASSLAAGKTDTQYF. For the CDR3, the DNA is TGTGCCAGCAGCTTAGCGGCAGGGAAGACAGATACGCAGTATTTT.

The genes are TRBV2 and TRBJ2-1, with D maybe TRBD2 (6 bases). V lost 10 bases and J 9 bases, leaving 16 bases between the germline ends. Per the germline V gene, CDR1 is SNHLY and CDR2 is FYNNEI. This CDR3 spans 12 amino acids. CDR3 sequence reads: CATLRSGSEQFF. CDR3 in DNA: TGTGCCACCCTTAGGTCCGGGAGTGAGCAGTTCTTC.

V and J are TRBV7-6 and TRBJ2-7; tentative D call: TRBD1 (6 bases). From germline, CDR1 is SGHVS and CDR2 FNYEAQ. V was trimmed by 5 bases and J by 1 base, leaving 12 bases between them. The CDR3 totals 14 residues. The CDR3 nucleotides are TGTGCCAGCAGCCCCTACACAGGGTCCTACGAGCAGTACTTC. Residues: CASSPYTGSYEQYF. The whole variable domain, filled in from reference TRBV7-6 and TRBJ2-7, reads GAGVSQSPRYKVTKRGQDVALRCDPISGHVSLYWYRQALGQGPEFLTYFNYEAQQDKSGLPNDRFSAERPEGSISTLTIQRTEQRDSAMYRCASSPYTGSYEQYFGPGTRLTVT.

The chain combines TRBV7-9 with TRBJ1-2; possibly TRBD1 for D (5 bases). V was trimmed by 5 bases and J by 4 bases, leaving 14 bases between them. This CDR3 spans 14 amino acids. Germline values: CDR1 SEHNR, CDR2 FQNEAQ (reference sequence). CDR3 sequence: CASSPSQGPYGYTF. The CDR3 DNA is TGTGCCAGCAGCCCCTCCCAGGGCCCCTATGGCTACACCTTC.

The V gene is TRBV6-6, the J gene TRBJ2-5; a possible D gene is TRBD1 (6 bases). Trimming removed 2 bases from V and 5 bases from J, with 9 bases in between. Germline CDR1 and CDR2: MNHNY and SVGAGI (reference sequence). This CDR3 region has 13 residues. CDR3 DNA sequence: TGTGCCAGCAGTTACAGGACAGCCGAGACCCAGTACTTC. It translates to CASSYRTAETQYF.

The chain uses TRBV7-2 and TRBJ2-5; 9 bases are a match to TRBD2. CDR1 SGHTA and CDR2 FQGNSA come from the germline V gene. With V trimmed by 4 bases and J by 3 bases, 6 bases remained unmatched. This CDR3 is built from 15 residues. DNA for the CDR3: TGTGCCAGCAGCTGGATGGGACTAGCTAAAGAGACCCAGTACTTC. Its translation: CASSWMGLAKETQYF.

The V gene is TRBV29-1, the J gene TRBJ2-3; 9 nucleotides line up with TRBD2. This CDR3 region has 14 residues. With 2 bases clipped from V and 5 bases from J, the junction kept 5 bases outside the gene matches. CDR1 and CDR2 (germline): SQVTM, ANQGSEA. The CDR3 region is CSVELAGGLDTQYF. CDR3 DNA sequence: TGCAGCGTTGAACTGGCGGGAGGGTTAGATACGCAGTATTTT.

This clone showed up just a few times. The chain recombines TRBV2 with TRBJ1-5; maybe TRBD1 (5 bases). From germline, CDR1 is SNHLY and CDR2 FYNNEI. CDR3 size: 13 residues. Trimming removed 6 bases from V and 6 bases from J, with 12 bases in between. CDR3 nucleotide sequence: TGTGCCAGCAGGAACCAGGGCACTCAGCCCCAGCATTTT. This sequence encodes CASRNQGTQPQHF.

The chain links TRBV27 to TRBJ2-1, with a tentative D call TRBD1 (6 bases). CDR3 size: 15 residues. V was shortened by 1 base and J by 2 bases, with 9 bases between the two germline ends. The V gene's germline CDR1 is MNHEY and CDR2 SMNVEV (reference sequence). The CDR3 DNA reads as TGTGCCAGCAGTTTATGGACAGCGGCCTACAATGAGCAGTTCTTC. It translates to CASSLWTAAYNEQFF.

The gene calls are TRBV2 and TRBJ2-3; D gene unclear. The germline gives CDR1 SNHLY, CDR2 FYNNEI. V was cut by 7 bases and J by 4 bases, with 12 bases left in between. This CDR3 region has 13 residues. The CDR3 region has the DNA TGTGCCAGCAACCCCAGTCGGCCAGATACGCAGTATTTT. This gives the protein CASNPSRPDTQYF. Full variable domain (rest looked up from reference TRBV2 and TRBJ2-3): EPEVTQTPSHQVTQMGQEVILRCVPISNHLYFYWYRQILGQKVEFLVSFYNNEISEKSEIFDDQFSVERPDGSNFTLKIRSTKLEDSAMYFCASNPSRPDTQYFGPGTRLTVL.

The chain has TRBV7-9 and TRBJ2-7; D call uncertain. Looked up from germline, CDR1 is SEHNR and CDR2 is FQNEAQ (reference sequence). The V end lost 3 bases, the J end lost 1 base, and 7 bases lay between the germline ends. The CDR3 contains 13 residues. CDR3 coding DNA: TGTGCCAGCAGCTTTCCCGGTTCCTACGAGCAGTACTTC. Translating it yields CASSFPGSYEQYF.

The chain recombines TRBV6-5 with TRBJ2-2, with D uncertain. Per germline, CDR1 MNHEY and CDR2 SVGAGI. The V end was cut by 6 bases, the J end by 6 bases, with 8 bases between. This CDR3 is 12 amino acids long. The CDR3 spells CASRTGAGELFF. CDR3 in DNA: TGTGCCAGCAGGACCGGAGCCGGGGAGCTGTTTTTT.

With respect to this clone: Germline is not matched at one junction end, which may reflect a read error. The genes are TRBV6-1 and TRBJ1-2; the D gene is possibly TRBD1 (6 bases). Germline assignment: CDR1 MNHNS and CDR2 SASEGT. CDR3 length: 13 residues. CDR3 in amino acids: CASSEALLQGTCF. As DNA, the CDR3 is TGTGCCAGCAGTGAAGCGCTTCTACAGGGAACCTGCTTC.

The CDR3 protein is CATAELAGNTDTQYF. CDR3 DNA sequence: TGTGCCACCGCGGAACTAGCGGGGAACACAGATACGCAGTATTTT. The V gene is TRBV6-1, the J gene TRBJ2-3; 10 positions match TRBD2. There are 15 residues in the CDR3. From germline, CDR1 is MNHNS and CDR2 SASEGT. Trimming at V came to 10 bases and at J to 2 bases, leaving 9 bases not matched to a gene.

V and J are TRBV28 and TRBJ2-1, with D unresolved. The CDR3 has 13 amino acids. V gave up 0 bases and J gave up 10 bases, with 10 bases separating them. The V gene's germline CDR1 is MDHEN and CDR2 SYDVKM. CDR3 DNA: TGTGCCAGCAGTTTATGGGAATTTCCCGAGCAGTTCTTC. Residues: CASSLWEFPEQFF.

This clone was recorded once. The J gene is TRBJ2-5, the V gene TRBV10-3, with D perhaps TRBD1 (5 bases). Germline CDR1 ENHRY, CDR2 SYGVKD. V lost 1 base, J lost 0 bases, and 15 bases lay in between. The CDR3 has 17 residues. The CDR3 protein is CAISEWGGNRYQETQYF. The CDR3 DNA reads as TGTGCCATCAGTGAGTGGGGCGGCAACCGATACCAAGAGACCCAGTACTTC.

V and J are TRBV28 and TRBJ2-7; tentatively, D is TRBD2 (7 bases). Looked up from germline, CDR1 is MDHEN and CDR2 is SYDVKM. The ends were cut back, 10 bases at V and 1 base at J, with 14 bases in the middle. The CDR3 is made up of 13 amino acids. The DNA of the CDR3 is TGTGCCACCTCGGGGGGCGCTTCCTACGAGCAGTACTTC. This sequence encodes CATSGGASYEQYF.

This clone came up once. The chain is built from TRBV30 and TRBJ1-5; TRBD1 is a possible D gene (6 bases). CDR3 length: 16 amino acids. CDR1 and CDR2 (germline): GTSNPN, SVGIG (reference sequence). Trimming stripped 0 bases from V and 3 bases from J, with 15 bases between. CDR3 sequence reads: CAWSVNGKGVNQPQHF. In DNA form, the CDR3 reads TGTGCCTGGAGTGTAAATGGGAAGGGGGTCAATCAGCCCCAGCATTTT.

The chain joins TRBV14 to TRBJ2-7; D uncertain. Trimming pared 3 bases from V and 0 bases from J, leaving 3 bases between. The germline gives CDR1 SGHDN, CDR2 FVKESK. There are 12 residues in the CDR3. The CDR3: CASSQYSYEQYF. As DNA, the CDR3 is TGTGCCAGCAGCCAGTACTCCTACGAGCAGTACTTC.

CDR3 sequence: CASSSTGGPSFYEQYF. DNA of the CDR3: TGTGCCAGCAGCTCGACAGGGGGACCCTCCTTCTACGAGCAGTACTTC. The chain joins TRBV5-5 to TRBJ2-7, with 9 bases lining up with TRBD1. After removal of 3 bases from V and 3 bases from J, the junction contained 10 bases not matched to a gene. The CDR3 runs 16 residues. Germline CDR1 and CDR2: SGHKS and YYEKEE (reference sequence). Supplemented by reference TRBV5-5 and TRBJ2-7, the full variable domain reads DAGVTQSPTHLIKTRGQQVTLRCSPISGHKSVSWYQQVLGQGPQFIFQYYEKEERGRGNFPDRFSARQFPNYSSELNVNALLLGDSALYLCASSSTGGPSFYEQYFGPGTRLTVT.

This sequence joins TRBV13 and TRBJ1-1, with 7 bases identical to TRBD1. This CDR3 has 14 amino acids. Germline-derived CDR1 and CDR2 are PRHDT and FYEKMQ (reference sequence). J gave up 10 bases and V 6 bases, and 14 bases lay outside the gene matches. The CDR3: CASRASTGARGAFF. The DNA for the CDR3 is TGTGCCAGCAGAGCTAGTACAGGGGCCAGGGGAGCTTTCTTT.

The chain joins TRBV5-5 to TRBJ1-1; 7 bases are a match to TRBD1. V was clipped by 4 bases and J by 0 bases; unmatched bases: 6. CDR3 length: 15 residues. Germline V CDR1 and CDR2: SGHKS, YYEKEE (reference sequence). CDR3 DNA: TGTGCCAGCAGCGTTCGACAGGGAGTGAACACTGAAGCTTTCTTT. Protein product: CASSVRQGVNTEAFF.

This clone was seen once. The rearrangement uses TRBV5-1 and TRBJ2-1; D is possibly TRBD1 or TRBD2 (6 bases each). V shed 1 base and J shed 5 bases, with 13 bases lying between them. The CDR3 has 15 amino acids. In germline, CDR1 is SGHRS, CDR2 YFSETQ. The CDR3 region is CASSLNTGAHNEQFF. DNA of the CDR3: TGCGCCAGCAGCTTGAACACGGGGGCCCACAATGAGCAGTTCTTC.